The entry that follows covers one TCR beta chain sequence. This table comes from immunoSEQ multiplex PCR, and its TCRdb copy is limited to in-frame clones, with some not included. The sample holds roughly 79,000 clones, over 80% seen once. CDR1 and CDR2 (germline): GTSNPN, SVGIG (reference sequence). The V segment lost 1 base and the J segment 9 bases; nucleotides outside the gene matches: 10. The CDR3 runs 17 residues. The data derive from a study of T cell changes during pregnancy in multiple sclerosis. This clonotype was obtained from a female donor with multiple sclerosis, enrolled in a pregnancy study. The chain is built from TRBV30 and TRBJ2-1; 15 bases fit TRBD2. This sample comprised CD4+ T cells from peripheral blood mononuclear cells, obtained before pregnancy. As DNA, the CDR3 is TGTGCCTGGAGTGAAAAGGGGACTAGCGGGAGGTTGCGTGAGCAGTTCTTC. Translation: CAWSEKGTSGRLREQFF.